The 28 T cell receptor beta chains listed next were all sequenced from one sample in a study of T-cell memory formation after mild COVID-19. Each CDR3 protein is one row after TCRdb ran MiXCR on the 5' RACE reads. The sample comprises some 350,000 distinct CDR3 sequences, about 16% of which are singletons, and about a fifth rests with the top ten. Sequencing was performed on PBMCs or a T cell subset sorted from them (not recorded which). Receptors originate from a man between 18 and 29 years old who had mild COVID-19 (a few samples of this study predate the infection). Cell type and time point are not known.

This clonotype has more than one count but fewer than ten. The chain combines TRBV28 with TRBJ1-3; no definite D call. This CDR3 is 15 amino acids long. Germline CDR1 and CDR2: MDHEN and SYDVKM. Trimming shortened V by 2 bases and J by 8 bases, and 16 bases separated the two germline ends. In DNA form, the CDR3 reads TGTGCCAGCAGTTTAGCGTCCATAGGAGGAGACACCATATATTTT. It yields the protein CASSLASIGGDTIYF.

This chain links TRBV12-3 or TRBV12-4 with TRBJ2-1; 13 nucleotides line up with TRBD2. The junction had 6 bases not matched to a gene; V was cut back by 6 bases and J by 4 bases. The CDR3 runs to 16 residues. The CDR3 sequence: CASRLAGGIGYNEQFF. CDR3 DNA sequence: TGTGCCAGCAGACTAGCGGGGGGGATAGGGTACAATGAGCAGTTCTTC.

This clonotype was picked up a small number of times. V is TRBV4-1 and J is TRBJ2-5; D might be TRBD1 (6 bases). The CDR3 consists of 15 residues. Trimming cost V 0 bases and J 6 bases, with 14 bases left between them. Germline loops: CDR1 MGHRA, CDR2 YSYEKL. The CDR3 nucleotides are TGCGCCAGCAGCCAAGATCCTGGGGGCCGGAAGACCCAGTACTTC. It encodes CASSQDPGGRKTQYF.

The V call is TRBV7-9, the J call TRBJ1-1; 10 nucleotides agree with TRBD1. The CDR3 consists of 17 residues. Germline V gene lookup returns CDR1 SEHNR and CDR2 FQNEAQ (reference sequence). V shed 1 base, J shed 1 base, and the junction held 6 bases outside the gene matches. This chain's CDR3 is CASSLEGQGRGNTEAFF. The DNA of the CDR3 is TGTGCCAGCAGCTTAGAGGGACAGGGGAGGGGGAACACTGAAGCTTTCTTT.

V usage is TRBV29-1 and J usage is TRBJ2-1; 12 positions agree with TRBD2. The CDR3 has 13 amino acids. Germline CDR1 is SQVTM and CDR2 is ANQGSEA. J was trimmed by 10 bases and V by 7 bases; bases with no gene match: 8. CDR3 sequence reads: CSARTSGAAEQFF. The CDR3 nucleotides are TGCAGCGCTCGGACTAGCGGGGCGGCGGAGCAGTTCTTC.

This clonotype showed up just a few times. This sequence joins TRBV28 and TRBJ1-2, with D possibly TRBD1 on 5 matching bases. V was trimmed by 4 bases and J by 2 bases, leaving 14 bases between them. Germline V gene lookup returns CDR1 MDHEN and CDR2 SYDVKM. The CDR3 has 15 residues. This chain's CDR3 is CASSSPGTANYGYTF. CDR3 bases: TGTGCCAGCAGTTCCCCCGGGACGGCGAACTATGGCTACACCTTC.

As regards this clonotype: Mismatch with germline at one junction end may stem from a read error. CDR3 DNA sequence: TGTGCGAGCAGCCCCGGGACCTCATCCTACAATGAGCGGTTCTTC. This gives the protein CASSPGTSSYNERFF. This sequence joins TRBV7-2 and TRBJ2-1; D might be TRBD1 or TRBD2, each matching 5 bases. The germline gives CDR1 SGHTA, CDR2 FQGNSA. This CDR3 has 15 amino acids.

This chain joins TRBV5-1 and TRBJ2-5; 7 positions match TRBD1. Trimming at V came to 3 bases and at J to 0 bases, leaving 5 bases not matched to a gene. Germline CDR1 SGHRS, CDR2 YFSETQ. The CDR3 runs 15 residues. CDR3 residues: CASSSAGGYQETQYF. The DNA for the CDR3 is TGCGCCAGCAGCTCGGCAGGGGGTTACCAAGAGACCCAGTACTTC.

This rearrangement joins TRBV5-1 to TRBJ1-1, with D perhaps matching TRBD1 (5 bases). CDR1 SGHRS and CDR2 YFSETQ come from the germline V gene. CDR3 length equals 14 residues. Trimming took off 3 bases at V and 0 bases at J, with 9 bases between the two ends. The CDR3 sequence: CASSSGRLNTEAFF. The CDR3 DNA is TGCGCCAGCAGCTCAGGGCGTTTGAACACTGAAGCTTTCTTT.

The J gene is TRBJ2-5, the V gene TRBV7-3; D is unclear. The CDR3 contains 13 residues. Looked up from germline, CDR1 is SGHTA and CDR2 is FQGTGA. V dropped 3 bases and J dropped 0 bases, with 5 bases sitting between them. The CDR3 DNA reads as TGTGCCAGCAGCTTCCGAAACCAAGAGACCCAGTACTTC. Its protein product is CASSFRNQETQYF.

This clonotype has only a few counts. The chain is built from TRBV6-1 and TRBJ2-4; 10 bases line up with TRBD2. Germline V lookup: CDR1 MNHNS, CDR2 SASEGT. V trimming: 1 base; J trimming: 0 bases; junction bases outside the gene matches: 6. This CDR3 has 18 residues. CDR3: CASSEVVAGGLAKNIQYF. CDR3 bases: TGTGCCAGCAGTGAAGTGGTAGCGGGGGGCCTAGCCAAAAACATTCAGTACTTC.

The chain couples TRBV4-2 to TRBJ2-5, with 9 bases fitting TRBD1. The CDR3 is made up of 16 amino acids. Germline CDR1 and CDR2: LGHNA and YNFKEQ. Trimming took 0 bases from V and 5 from J; bases not matched to a gene: 7. The CDR3 bases are TGTGCCAGCAGCCAAGAAGGAACAGGGGGCGGTGAGACCCAGTACTTC. This sequence encodes CASSQEGTGGGETQYF.

The chain couples TRBV27 to TRBJ1-4; 10 nucleotides agree with TRBD1. CDR1 and CDR2 (germline): MNHEY, SMNVEV (reference sequence). This CDR3 contains 13 residues. With V trimmed by 3 bases and J by 10 bases, 2 bases remained unmatched. The CDR3 reads CASSLGQGRKLFF. For the CDR3, the DNA is TGTGCCAGCAGTTTGGGACAGGGGCGAAAACTGTTTTTT. Supplemented by reference TRBV27 and TRBJ1-4, the full variable domain reads EAQVTQNPRYLITVTGKKLTVTCSQNMNHEYMSWYRQDPGLGLRQIYYSMNVEVTDKGDVPEGYKVSRKEKRNFPLILESPSPNQTSLYFCASSLGQGRKLFFGSGTQLSVL.

The rearrangement uses TRBV20-1 and TRBJ2-5; D perhaps matches TRBD1 (6 bases). This CDR3 is built from 14 residues. Trimming removed 6 bases from V and 4 bases from J, with 18 bases in between. CDR1 and CDR2 from the germline V gene are DFQATT and SNEGSKA (reference sequence). In nucleotides, the CDR3 is TGCAGTGCCGACTCGTTCACAGGGCGAGAGACCCAGTACTTC. Its protein is CSADSFTGRETQYF.

The chain recombines TRBV18 with TRBJ2-7; 8 positions agree with TRBD2. Germline assignment: CDR1 KGHSH and CDR2 LQKENI. CDR3 length: 15 amino acids. The V and J ends lost 0 bases and 6 bases, in that order; junction bases with no gene match: 7. The CDR3 is CASSPPGLVTLEQYF. The CDR3 bases are TGTGCCAGCTCACCACCGGGACTAGTTACGCTCGAGCAGTACTTC.

The chain couples TRBV4-3 to TRBJ2-7; 7 bases agree with TRBD2. Germline V gives CDR1 LGHNA, CDR2 YSLEER. The V gene end was trimmed by 0 bases and the J gene end by 0 bases; junction bases not matched to a gene: 14. This CDR3 contains 19 residues. This chain's CDR3 is CASSQEIGSGLAASYEQYF. CDR3 nucleotide sequence: TGCGCCAGCAGCCAAGAAATAGGATCTGGGCTAGCGGCCTCCTACGAGCAGTACTTC.

This clonotype was counted between two and nine times. The chain is built from TRBV7-8 and TRBJ2-5, with a weak D call TRBD2 (7 bases). Germline V gene sequence: CDR1 SGHVS, CDR2 FQNEAQ. V gave up 5 bases and J gave up 5 bases, with 24 bases separating them. The CDR3 totals 17 residues. The CDR3 is CASSPGRGAGLRETQYF. CDR3 coding DNA: TGTGCCAGCAGCCCGGGGAGGGGGGCCGGGCTGAGGGAGACCCAGTACTTC.

J is TRBJ2-3 and V is TRBV28; 7 nucleotides agree with TRBD1. The trim removed 4 bases at V and 2 bases at J, leaving 6 bases unmatched. The CDR3 spans 15 residues. CDR1 and CDR2 (germline): MDHEN, SYDVKM. In DNA form, the CDR3 reads TGTGCCAGCAGTTCGGACAGGTACAACACAGATACGCAGTATTTT. Protein product: CASSSDRYNTDTQYF.

The table lists this clonotype with a few counts. This chain joins TRBV9 and TRBJ1-5; 7 bases match TRBD1. Trimming took 1 base from V and 4 from J; bases not matched to a gene: 2. The length of the CDR3 is 14 residues. The germline gives CDR1 SGDLS, CDR2 YYNGEE. The CDR3 coding sequence is TGTGCCAGCAGCGTAACGGGACAGAATCAGCCCCAGCATTTT. Protein: CASSVTGQNQPQHF.

The chain recombines TRBV25-1 with TRBJ1-2; a weak D match, TRBD1 (6 bases). Trimming removed 6 bases at V and 1 base at J, with 9 bases between. In germline, CDR1 is MGHDK, CDR2 SYGVNS. This CDR3 comprises 13 residues. Here the CDR3 reads CASREGVNYGYTF. CDR3 sequence (DNA): TGTGCCAGCAGGGAGGGGGTTAACTATGGCTACACCTTC.

The chain carries TRBV6-6 and TRBJ1-2; 8 nucleotides line up with TRBD1. The V and J ends lost 3 bases and 5 bases, in that order; junction bases with no gene match: 11. The germline CDR1 and CDR2 sequences are MNHNY and SVGAGI (reference sequence). The CDR3 is 16 amino acids. Here the CDR3 DNA reads TGTGCCAGCAGTTATCGGGCAGGGGGCGCGGGATATGGCTACACCTTC. The encoded protein is CASSYRAGGAGYGYTF.

This clonotype appeared a few times. The gene calls are TRBV20-1 and TRBJ2-2; no clear D. CDR1 DFQATT and CDR2 SNEGSKA come from the germline V gene (reference sequence). V was trimmed by 0 bases and J by 3 bases, leaving 8 bases between them. The CDR3 sequence is 14 residues long. CDR3 region: CSAREGRYTGELFF. The CDR3 DNA is TGCAGTGCTAGAGAAGGGCGTTACACCGGGGAGCTGTTTTTT.

The rearrangement uses TRBV5-1 and TRBJ1-4; perhaps TRBD1 as D (5 bases). Trimming pared 3 bases from V and 3 bases from J, leaving 15 bases between. Germline-derived CDR1 and CDR2 are SGHRS and YFSETQ. The CDR3 has 16 amino acids. CDR3: CASSSLPTGPNEKLFF. The CDR3 DNA reads TGCGCCAGCAGCTCGCTTCCGACGGGACCTAATGAAAAACTGTTTTTT.

The chain employs TRBV6-5 and TRBJ2-1, with D hard to call. V lost 4 bases, J lost 0 bases, and 10 bases lay in between. Germline V gene lookup returns CDR1 MNHEY and CDR2 SVGAGI. CDR3 length: 15 amino acids. CDR3 residues: CASSSAGNSYNEQFF. CDR3 DNA: TGTGCCAGCAGTTCCGCCGGTAACTCCTACAATGAGCAGTTCTTC.

This clonotype was detected only a few times. The rearrangement links TRBV20-1 to TRBJ2-5, with 8 bases aligning to TRBD1. Germline V CDR1 and CDR2: DFQATT, SNEGSKA (reference sequence). The V and J ends lost 0 bases and 1 base, in that order; junction bases with no gene match: 7. CDR3 size: 16 residues. CDR3 nucleotide sequence: TGCAGTGCTAGAGATCCCACAGGGGGGTCCCAAGAGACCCAGTACTTC. It translates to CSARDPTGGSQETQYF.

This clonotype was seen ten or more times. The chain combines TRBV7-8 with TRBJ1-2; D is uncertain. Trimming took off 3 bases at V and 8 bases at J, with 7 bases between the two ends. This CDR3 has 11 residues. From germline, CDR1 is SGHVS and CDR2 FQNEAQ. The CDR3 bases are TGTGCCAGCAGCTTTGGGTCAGGCTACACCTTC. This translates into CASSFGSGYTF.

The rearrangement joins TRBV7-2 to TRBJ1-6; a possible D gene is TRBD1 (5 bases). Deletions cut 5 bases from V and 11 bases from J, with 13 bases between. CDR1 SGHTA and CDR2 FQGNSA come from the germline V gene. The CDR3 has 13 amino acids. The CDR3 nucleotides are TGTGCCAGCAGCCCCGGGGGTTTGACACCCCTCCACTTT. It specifies CASSPGGLTPLHF.

This clonotype was detected ten times or more. The chain employs TRBV5-1 and TRBJ2-1; 8 bases align to TRBD2. The ends lost 0 bases at V and 8 bases at J; junction bases unmatched: 4. The CDR3 consists of 14 residues. Germline V gene lookup returns CDR1 SGHRS and CDR2 YFSETQ. The DNA for the CDR3 is TGCGCCAGCAGCTTGGAGGCGGGGGGACATGAGCAGTTCTTC. It encodes CASSLEAGGHEQFF.